This TCR beta chain was captured by sequencing in a study of somatic mutations in cytotoxic T cells in rheumatoid arthritis. V lost 4 bases to trimming and J lost 0 bases, with 10 bases between them. From germline, CDR1 is SNHLY and CDR2 FYNNEI. The CDR3 covers 15 residues. The data were produced by immunoSEQ multiplex PCR, yet TCRdb's version contains in-frame clones alone and is incomplete. The sample comprises 20,000 to 25,000 clones, about four fifths of which are singletons, and approximately 10% rests with the top ten. The TCR comes from an adult with rheumatoid arthritis. The sample taken for sequencing was CD8+ T cells sorted from blood. The chain carries TRBV2 and TRBJ1-5; D is unclear. The CDR3 DNA follows: TGTGCCAGCAGTGCGGTAGGGAGTAGCAATCAGCCCCAGCATTTT. Residues: CASSAVGSSNQPQHF. The complete variable domain, with remaining parts taken from reference TRBV2 and TRBJ1-5, reads EPEVTQTPSHQVTQMGQEVILRCVPISNHLYFYWYRQILGQKVEFLVSFYNNEISEKSEIFDDQFSVERPDGSNFTLKIRSTKLEDSAMYFCASSAVGSSNQPQHFGDGTRLSIL.